Listed here is a single T cell receptor (beta chain). Full-length variable regions came from constant-region reverse primers plus semi-nested Nested Universal Primer A PCR. TCRdb ran MiXCR on the 5' RACE reads and lists one entry per CDR3 protein. Of tens of thousands of distinct CDR3 sequences detected, around 28% appear once; the ten largest clones hold roughly 1.9%. The TCR comes from a female donor with breast cancer. Material: naive CD4+ T cells sorted from blood. Subset noted: naive CD4+ T cells, CD4+CD45RA+CD25-.

The CDR3 sequence: CASSPGQGSHGELFF. The CDR3 coding sequence is TGTGCCAGCAGCCCTGGACAGGGTTCCCACGGGGAGCTGTTTTTT. The chain combines TRBV7-6 with TRBJ2-2; 8 nucleotides line up with TRBD1. CDR1 and CDR2 (germline): SGHVS, FNYEAQ. The CDR3 totals 15 residues. Losses at the gene ends were 5 bases for V and 7 bases for J; bases not matched to a gene: 9.